The clone carrying this TCR beta chain was detected only once. Its antigen is unknown. Each donor supplied roughly 9.2 milliliters of peripheral blood. Germline V gives CDR1 KGHSH, CDR2 LQKENI. This CDR3 comprises 13 residues. With V trimmed by 1 base and J by 11 bases, 6 bases remained unmatched. This sample was included in a study of blood T cells in healthy people across ages. Study findings and constraints: Long-lived and aged donors differed, with more naive CD4+ cells and higher diversity in the long-lived.

Then a second PCR, running about 6 to 12 cycles, was carried out with a sample-barcoded 5' primer and a J-beta primer mix. TCRdb processed the 5' RACE reads anew with MiXCR; each CDR3 protein has one entry. The table lists about 1.4 million distinct CDR3 sequences, approximately 59% of them singletons, with roughly 7% in the top ten. The clonotype comes from a man aged 18 to 35 in good health. The gene calls are TRBV18 and TRBJ2-5, with TRBD2 identical over 8 bases. The sample was blood. The CDR3: CASSPLREAGQYF. The CDR3 DNA reads as TGTGCCAGCTCACCACTGCGGGAGGCCGGGCAGTACTTC.